This passage covers 20 T cell receptor beta chains from one sample sequenced in a study of T-cell reconstitution after alpha-beta-depleted transplantation in children. Unique molecular identifiers were incorporated when the TCRbeta library was constructed. Via MiXCR, TCRdb re-called the PCR reads, giving one row per CDR3 protein. Of fewer than 150,000 distinct CDR3 sequences in the sample, roughly 24% were seen once. Sequenced here: PBMCs, mostly from graft donor cells, sampled 180 days after TCRalphabeta/CD19-depleted stem cell transplant. These receptors originate from a male patient aged 2 to 10 who had a stem cell transplant for chronic granulomatous disease, so the T cells may come from the graft donor.

The chain carries TRBV30 and TRBJ2-1, with a weak D call TRBD2 (6 bases). The CDR3 is 14 amino acids. The V end was cut by 2 bases, the J end by 4 bases, with 12 bases between. Germline-derived CDR1 and CDR2 are GTSNPN and SVGIG (reference sequence). The DNA for the CDR3 is TGTGCCTGGAGTAGATTAGCGGATTACAATGAGCAGTTCTTC. It translates to CAWSRLADYNEQFF.

The V and J genes are TRBV29-1 and TRBJ2-2; 7 bases agree with TRBD2. With 6 bases clipped from V and 0 bases from J, the junction kept 4 bases outside the gene matches. CDR3 length: 14 amino acids. Germline values: CDR1 SQVTM, CDR2 ANQGSEA. Here the CDR3 DNA reads TGCAGCGTGGGGGGACTAACGAACACCGGGGAGCTGTTTTTT. Its translation is CSVGGLTNTGELFF.

The table lists this clonotype with many counts. J is TRBJ2-7 and V is TRBV12-3 or TRBV12-4; TRBD2 matches 12 bases. The CDR3 runs to 15 residues. V shed 5 bases, J shed 3 bases, and the junction held 5 bases outside the gene matches. The CDR3 DNA is TGTGCCAGCAGTCACCTGGGACTAGCGGGCTACGAGCAGTACTTC. Translating it yields CASSHLGLAGYEQYF.

This chain joins TRBV20-1 and TRBJ1-5; D perhaps matches TRBD1 (5 bases). Germline CDR1 reads DFQATT; CDR2 reads SNEGSKA (reference sequence). Trimming took off 6 bases at V and 4 bases at J, with 19 bases between the two ends. This CDR3 is built from 15 residues. CDR3 amino acids: CSAQRGAVGNQPQHF. Here the CDR3 DNA reads TGCAGTGCGCAGAGAGGGGCAGTAGGGAATCAGCCCCAGCATTTT.

This clonotype turned up a few times. V usage is TRBV6-5 and J usage is TRBJ2-2; the D is unclear. The CDR3 has 13 residues. Trimming stripped 2 bases from V and 0 bases from J, with 1 base between. Germline V CDR1 and CDR2: MNHEY, SVGAGI. The CDR3 sequence: CASSYPNTGELFF. DNA for the CDR3: TGTGCCAGCAGTTACCCGAACACCGGGGAGCTGTTTTTT.

This clonotype was recorded at least ten times. The J gene is TRBJ2-3, the V gene TRBV4-1; possible D gene TRBD2, 5 bases. V was cut by 7 bases and J by 2 bases, with 10 bases left in between. In germline, CDR1 is MGHRA, CDR2 YSYEKL. The CDR3 loop spans 13 amino acids. The CDR3 DNA reads TGCGCCAGCACCACGGGGTTCACAGATACGCAGTATTTT. This encodes CASTTGFTDTQYF.

This chain links TRBV5-1 with TRBJ2-1; 9 nucleotides line up with TRBD2. The germline CDR1 and CDR2 sequences are SGHRS and YFSETQ. The CDR3 is 16 residues long. J lost 6 bases, V lost 4 bases, and 11 bases had no gene match. CDR3 nucleotide sequence: TGCGCCAGCAGCCAAGTCGGCGGGGGGGCAGGCAATGAGCAGTTCTTC. As protein: CASSQVGGGAGNEQFF.

J is TRBJ2-1 and V is TRBV6-1; perhaps D is TRBD1 or TRBD2 (5 bases each). The V and J ends lost 5 bases and 12 bases respectively, with 17 bases between them. CDR3 length: 13 residues. Germline V gene lookup returns CDR1 MNHNS and CDR2 SASEGT. The CDR3, as DNA: TGTGCCAGCAGTCCTCTCGGGGCCGCCGGGCAGTTCTTC. Its translation is CASSPLGAAGQFF.

This clonotype was seen many times. The chain couples TRBV21-1 to TRBJ2-3; TRBD2 is the table's D call, not checked against the DNA. TRBV21-1 is designated a pseudogene. The CDR3 sequence is 15 residues long. The CDR3 spells CASSTRPAPPDTQYF. CDR3 nucleotides: TGTGCCAGCAGCACCCGACCAGCTCCCCCAGATACGCAGTATTTT.

This chain joins TRBV5-1 and TRBJ2-1; D uncertain. Germline CDR1 reads SGHRS; CDR2 reads YFSETQ. The CDR3 spans 14 residues. Trimming cost V 4 bases and J 6 bases, with 14 bases left between them. The CDR3 region has the DNA TGCGCCAGCAGCCTGAGAACTGGGCCCAATGAGCAGTTCTTC. This encodes CASSLRTGPNEQFF.

In its sample, this clonotype was seen many times. This chain links TRBV12-3 or TRBV12-4 with TRBJ1-2, with D tentatively TRBD1 (6 bases). CDR3 size: 13 residues. The V end lost 6 bases, the J end lost 5 bases, and 13 bases lay between the germline ends. CDR3 nucleotides: TGTGCCAGCAGCCTCCAGGGGCCTTATGGCTACACCTTC. Amino acid sequence: CASSLQGPYGYTF.

The J gene is TRBJ2-3, the V gene TRBV7-2, with 14 bases that match TRBD2. This CDR3 is 19 amino acids long. V gave up 1 base and J gave up 0 bases; unmatched junction bases: 6. CDR1 is SGHTA and CDR2 is FQGNSA in the germline V gene. The chain's CDR3 is CASSLVGLAGVSSTDTQYF. The CDR3 DNA reads TGTGCCAGCAGCTTAGTGGGACTAGCGGGGGTTTCTAGCACAGATACGCAGTATTTT.

This clonotype was recorded at least ten times. The CDR3 nucleotides read TGTGCCAGCAGCTTAGGGACGGGACAGGAGACCCAGTACTTC. This sequence encodes CASSLGTGQETQYF. The chain recombines TRBV7-2 with TRBJ2-5; 7 bases are shared with TRBD1. The CDR3 consists of 14 residues. Germline-derived CDR1 and CDR2 are SGHTA and FQGNSA. The J segment lost 5 bases and the V segment lost 1 base, leaving 4 bases of the junction unmatched.

The chain uses TRBV20-1 and TRBJ1-5, with TRBD1 matching 7 bases. Germline V gives CDR1 DFQATT, CDR2 SNEGSKA (reference sequence). The CDR3 runs to 14 residues. With 2 bases clipped from V and 9 bases from J, the junction kept 10 bases outside the gene matches. The CDR3 region has the DNA TGCAGTGCTAGACGCACAGGGGAGGCCTCGCCCCAGCATTTT. Its protein is CSARRTGEASPQHF.

Comments on this clonotype: A much larger clone differs by one base, so this may be a read error. The V and J genes are TRBV20-1 and TRBJ2-4; weak D call: TRBD1 (5 bases). The CDR3 has 15 residues. Germline CDR1 and CDR2: DFQATT and SNEGSKA (reference sequence). This CDR3 reads CSARDQGGTKNSQYF. CDR3 coding DNA: TGCAGTGCTAGAGATCAGGGTGGAACCAAAAACAGTCAGTACTTC.

About this clonotype: A much bigger clone sits one base away, suggesting this may be a read error. The chain uses TRBV12-3 or TRBV12-4 and TRBJ2-3; no definite D call. The CDR3 has 12 amino acids. Between the trimmed V and J ends, which lost 6 bases and 0 bases, there was a span of 4 bases. The DNA of the CDR3 is TGTGCCAGCAGGTCTAGCACAGATACGCAGTATTTT. It encodes CASRSSTDTQYF.

CDR3 in amino acids: CASSLSGKAPLHF. The CDR3, as DNA: TGTGCCAGCAGTTTGTCAGGGAAGGCACCCCTCCACTTT. V gene TRBV28 combines with J gene TRBJ1-6; D possibly corresponds to TRBD1 (5 bases). V was pared by 3 bases and J by 11 bases, with 11 bases between. CDR3 length equals 13 residues. Germline-derived CDR1 and CDR2 are MDHEN and SYDVKM.

The chain joins TRBV5-1 to TRBJ2-7, with 7 bases that match TRBD1. CDR1 is SGHRS, CDR2 YFSETQ, per germline. V trimming: 2 bases; J trimming: 5 bases; junction bases outside the gene matches: 4. This CDR3 has 13 amino acids. CDR3 residues: CASSFLTGNEQYF. DNA of the CDR3: TGCGCCAGCAGCTTCCTGACAGGGAACGAGCAGTACTTC.

This clonotype was detected only once. This may come from a read error, since a much larger clone is one base off. V is TRBV20-1 and J is TRBJ2-5; no reliable D call. Germline V gene lookup returns CDR1 DFQATT and CDR2 SNEGSKA (reference sequence). The V and J ends lost 0 bases and 5 bases respectively, with 13 bases between them. This CDR3 has 14 residues. The CDR3 loop reads CSARDLKGIETQYF. CDR3 DNA: TGCAGTGCTAGAGATCTGAAAGGGATCGAGACCCAGTACTTC.

J is TRBJ2-2 and V is TRBV5-1; D may be TRBD2 (6 bases). The CDR3 has 17 amino acids. Trimming pared 0 bases from V and 1 base from J, leaving 13 bases between. Germline V CDR1 and CDR2: SGHRS, YFSETQ. As DNA, the CDR3 is TGCGCCAGCAGCTTGGTCCTTAGCGGAATGAACACCGGGGAGCTGTTTTTT. The encoded protein is CASSLVLSGMNTGELFF. Supplemented by reference TRBV5-1 and TRBJ2-2, the full variable domain reads KAGVTQTPRYLIKTRGQQVTLSCSPISGHRSVSWYQQTPGQGLQFLFEYFSETQRNKGNFPGRFSGRQFSNSRSEMNVSTLELGDSALYLCASSLVLSGMNTGELFFGEGSRLTVL.